This T cell receptor beta chain was profiled in a study of T cell responses to AZD1222 COVID-19 vaccine. The study's findings and limits: Recipients of two AZD1222 doses showed rising Spike-specific TCR breadth and depth.

The method was immunoSEQ multiplex PCR; TCRdb's version includes in-frame clones alone and lacks a portion of them. Of about 130,000 clones in the sample, about 82% were seen once. The V segment lost 1 base and the J segment 2 bases; nucleotides outside the gene matches: 2. This CDR3 has 16 residues. Germline V gene lookup returns CDR1 LGHDT and CDR2 YNNKEL (reference sequence). As concerns this clone: What it binds is unknown.

The sequence was obtained from an adult in good health. The chain carries TRBV3-1 (or the pseudogene TRBV3-2) and TRBJ1-4; 9 nucleotides agree with TRBD1. The sample was peripheral blood, taken on day 0 of AZD1222 vaccination. The DNA for the CDR3 is TGTGCCAGCAGCCAAGGACAGGGGGGTACTAATGAAAAACTGTTTTTT. Protein: CASSQGQGGTNEKLFF.